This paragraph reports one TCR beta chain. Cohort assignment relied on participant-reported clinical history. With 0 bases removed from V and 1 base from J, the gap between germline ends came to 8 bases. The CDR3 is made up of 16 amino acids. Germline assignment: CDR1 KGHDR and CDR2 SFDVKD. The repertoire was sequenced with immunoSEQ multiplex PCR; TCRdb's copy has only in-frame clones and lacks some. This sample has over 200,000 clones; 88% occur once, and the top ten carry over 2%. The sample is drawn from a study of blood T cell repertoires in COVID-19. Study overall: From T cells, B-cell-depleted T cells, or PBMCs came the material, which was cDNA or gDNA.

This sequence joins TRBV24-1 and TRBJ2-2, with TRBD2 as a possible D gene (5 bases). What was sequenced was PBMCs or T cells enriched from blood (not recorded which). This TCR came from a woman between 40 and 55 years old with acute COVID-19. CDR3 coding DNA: TGTGCCACCAGTGATTTGGGCCGGGGGAACACCGGGGAGCTGTTTTTT. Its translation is CATSDLGRGNTGELFF.